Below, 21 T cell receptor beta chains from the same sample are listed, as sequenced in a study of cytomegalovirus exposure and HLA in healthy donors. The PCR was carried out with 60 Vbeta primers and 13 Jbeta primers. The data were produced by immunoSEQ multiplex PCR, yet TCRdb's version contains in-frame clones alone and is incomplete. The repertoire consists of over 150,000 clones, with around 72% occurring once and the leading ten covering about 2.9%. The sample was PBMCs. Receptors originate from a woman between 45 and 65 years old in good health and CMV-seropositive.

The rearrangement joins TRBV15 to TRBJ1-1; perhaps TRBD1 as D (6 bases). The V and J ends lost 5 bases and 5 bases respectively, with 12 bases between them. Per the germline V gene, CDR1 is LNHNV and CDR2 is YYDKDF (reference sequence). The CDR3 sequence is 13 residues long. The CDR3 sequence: CATSGQRGTEAFF. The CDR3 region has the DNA TGTGCCACCAGCGGGCAGAGGGGGACTGAAGCTTTCTTT.

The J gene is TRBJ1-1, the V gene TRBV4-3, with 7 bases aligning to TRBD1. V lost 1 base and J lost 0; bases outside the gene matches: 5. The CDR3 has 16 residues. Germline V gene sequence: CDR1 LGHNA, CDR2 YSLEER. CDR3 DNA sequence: TGCGCCAGCAGCCAAGGACAGGGTCGCATGAACACTGAAGCTTTCTTT. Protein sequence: CASSQGQGRMNTEAFF.

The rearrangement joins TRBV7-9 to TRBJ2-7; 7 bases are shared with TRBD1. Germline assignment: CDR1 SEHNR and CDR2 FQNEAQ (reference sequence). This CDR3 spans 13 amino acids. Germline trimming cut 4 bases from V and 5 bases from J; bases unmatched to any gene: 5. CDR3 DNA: TGTGCCAGCAGCTCACGACAGGGCAACGAGCAGTACTTC. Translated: CASSSRQGNEQYF. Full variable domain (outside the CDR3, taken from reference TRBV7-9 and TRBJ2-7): DTGVSQNPRHKITKRGQNVTFRCDPISEHNRLYWYRQTLGQGPEFLTYFQNEAQLEKSRLLSDRFSAERPKGSFSTLEIQRTEQGDSAMYLCASSSRQGNEQYFGPGTRLTVT.

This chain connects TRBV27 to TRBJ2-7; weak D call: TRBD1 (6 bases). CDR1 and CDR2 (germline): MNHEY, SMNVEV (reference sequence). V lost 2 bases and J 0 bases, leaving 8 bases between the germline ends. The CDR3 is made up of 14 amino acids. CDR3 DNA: TGTGCCAGCAGTTTAAACAGGGACTCCTACGAGCAGTACTTC. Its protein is CASSLNRDSYEQYF.

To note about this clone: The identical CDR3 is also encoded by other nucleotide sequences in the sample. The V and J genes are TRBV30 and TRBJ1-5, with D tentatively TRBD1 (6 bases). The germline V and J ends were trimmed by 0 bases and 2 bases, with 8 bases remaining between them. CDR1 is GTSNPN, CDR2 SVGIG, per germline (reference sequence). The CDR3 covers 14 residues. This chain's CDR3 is CAWSVGGGNQPQHF. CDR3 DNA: TGTGCCTGGAGTGTAGGGGGGGGCAATCAGCCCCAGCATTTT.

Here the CDR3 reads CASSGRDRMFANTGELFF. CDR3 sequence (DNA): TGTGCCAGCAGTGGCCGGGACAGAATGTTCGCGAACACCGGGGAGCTGTTTTTT. The chain joins TRBV6-1 to TRBJ2-2, with 7 nucleotides matching TRBD1. The germline gives CDR1 MNHNS, CDR2 SASEGT. CDR3 length: 18 amino acids. V lost 4 bases, J lost 0 bases, and 11 bases stayed unmatched.

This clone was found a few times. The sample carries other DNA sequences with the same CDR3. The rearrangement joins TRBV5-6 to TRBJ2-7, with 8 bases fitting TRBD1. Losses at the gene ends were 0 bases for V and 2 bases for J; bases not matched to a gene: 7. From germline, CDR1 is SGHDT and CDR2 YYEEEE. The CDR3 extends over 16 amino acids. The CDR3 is CASSLAPGQGTYEQYF. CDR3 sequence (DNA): TGTGCCAGCAGCTTGGCGCCAGGACAGGGTACCTACGAGCAGTACTTC.

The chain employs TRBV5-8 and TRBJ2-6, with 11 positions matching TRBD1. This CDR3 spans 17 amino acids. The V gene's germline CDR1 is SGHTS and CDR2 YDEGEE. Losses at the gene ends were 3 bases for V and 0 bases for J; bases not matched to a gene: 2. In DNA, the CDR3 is TGTGCCAGCAGCTGGACAGGGGGCAGCTCTGGGGCCAACGTCCTGACTTTC. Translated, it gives CASSWTGGSSGANVLTF.

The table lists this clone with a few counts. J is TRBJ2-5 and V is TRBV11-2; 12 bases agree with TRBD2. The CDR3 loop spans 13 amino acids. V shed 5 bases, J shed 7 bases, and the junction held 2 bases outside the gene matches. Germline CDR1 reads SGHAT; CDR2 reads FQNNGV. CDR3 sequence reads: CASSPTSGRTQYF. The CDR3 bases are TGTGCCAGCAGCCCGACTAGCGGGAGGACCCAGTACTTC.

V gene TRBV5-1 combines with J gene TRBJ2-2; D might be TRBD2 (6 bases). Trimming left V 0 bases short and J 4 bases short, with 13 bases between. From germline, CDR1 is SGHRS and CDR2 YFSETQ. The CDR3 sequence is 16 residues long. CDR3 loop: CASSLGQGGGTGELFF. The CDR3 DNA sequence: TGCGCCAGCAGCTTGGGCCAGGGAGGCGGCACCGGGGAGCTGTTTTTT. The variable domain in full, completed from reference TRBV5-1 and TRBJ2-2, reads KAGVTQTPRYLIKTRGQQVTLSCSPISGHRSVSWYQQTPGQGLQFLFEYFSETQRNKGNFPGRFSGRQFSNSRSEMNVSTLELGDSALYLCASSLGQGGGTGELFFGEGSRLTVL.

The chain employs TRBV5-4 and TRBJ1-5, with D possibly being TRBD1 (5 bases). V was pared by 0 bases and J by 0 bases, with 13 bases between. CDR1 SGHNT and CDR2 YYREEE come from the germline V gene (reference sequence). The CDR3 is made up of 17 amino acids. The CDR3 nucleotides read TGTGCCAGCAGCTTGGATGGACACTCTGATAGCAATCAGCCCCAGCATTTT. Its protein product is CASSLDGHSDSNQPQHF.

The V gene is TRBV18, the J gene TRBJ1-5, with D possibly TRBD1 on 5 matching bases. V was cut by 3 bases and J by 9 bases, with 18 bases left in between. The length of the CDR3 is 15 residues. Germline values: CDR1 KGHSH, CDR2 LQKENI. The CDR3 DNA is TGTGCCAGCTCACCCGACGGCGGGGCGGGATCGCCCCAGCATTTT. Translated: CASSPDGGAGSPQHF.

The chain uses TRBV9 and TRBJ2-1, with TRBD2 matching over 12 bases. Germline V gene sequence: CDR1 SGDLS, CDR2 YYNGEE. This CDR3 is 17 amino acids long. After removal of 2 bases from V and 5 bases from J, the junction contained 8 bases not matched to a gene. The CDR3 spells CASSVRGTSGPNNEQFF. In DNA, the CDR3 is TGTGCCAGCAGCGTCCGGGGGACTAGCGGGCCCAACAATGAGCAGTTCTTC.

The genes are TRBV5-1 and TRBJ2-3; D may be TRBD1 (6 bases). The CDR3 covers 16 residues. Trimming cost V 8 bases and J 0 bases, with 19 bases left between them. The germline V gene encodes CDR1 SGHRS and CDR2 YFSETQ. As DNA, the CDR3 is TGCGCCAGGGGGGCTCTACAGCATGCTAGCACAGATACGCAGTATTTT. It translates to CARGALQHASTDTQYF.

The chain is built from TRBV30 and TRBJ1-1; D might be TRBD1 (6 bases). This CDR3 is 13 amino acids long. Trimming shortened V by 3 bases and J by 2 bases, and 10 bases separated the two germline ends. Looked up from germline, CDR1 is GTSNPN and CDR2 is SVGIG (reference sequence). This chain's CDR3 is CAWSGQLNTEAFF. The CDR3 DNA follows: TGTGCCTGGAGCGGACAGCTAAACACTGAAGCTTTCTTT.

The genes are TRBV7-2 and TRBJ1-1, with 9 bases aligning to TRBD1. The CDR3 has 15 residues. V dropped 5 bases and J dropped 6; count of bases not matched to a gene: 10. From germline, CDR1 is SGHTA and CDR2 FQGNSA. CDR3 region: CASSRQQGASPEAFF. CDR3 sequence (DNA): TGTGCCAGCAGCCGACAACAGGGGGCGTCTCCTGAAGCTTTCTTT.

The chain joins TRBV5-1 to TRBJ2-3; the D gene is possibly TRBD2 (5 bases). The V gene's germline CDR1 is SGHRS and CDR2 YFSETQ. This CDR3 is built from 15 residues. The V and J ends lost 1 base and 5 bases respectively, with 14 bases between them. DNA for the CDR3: TGCGCCAGCAGCTTGTTACCTTCCGGAGGAGATACGCAGTATTTT. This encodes CASSLLPSGGDTQYF. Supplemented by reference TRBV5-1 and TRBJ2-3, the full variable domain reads KAGVTQTPRYLIKTRGQQVTLSCSPISGHRSVSWYQQTPGQGLQFLFEYFSETQRNKGNFPGRFSGRQFSNSRSEMNVSTLELGDSALYLCASSLLPSGGDTQYFGPGTRLTVL.

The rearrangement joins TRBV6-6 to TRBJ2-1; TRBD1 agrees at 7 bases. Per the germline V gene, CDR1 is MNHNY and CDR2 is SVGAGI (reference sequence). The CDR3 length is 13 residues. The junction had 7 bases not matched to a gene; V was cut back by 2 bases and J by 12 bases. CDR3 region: CASSYEGAIRQFF. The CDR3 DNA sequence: TGTGCCAGCAGTTACGAGGGGGCGATACGGCAGTTCTTC.

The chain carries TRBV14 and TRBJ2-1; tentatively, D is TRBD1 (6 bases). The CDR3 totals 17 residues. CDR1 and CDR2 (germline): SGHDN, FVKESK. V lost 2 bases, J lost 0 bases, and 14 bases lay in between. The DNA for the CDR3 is TGTGCCAGCAGCCAAACCGGGACACCTCACTCCTACAATGAGCAGTTCTTC. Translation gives CASSQTGTPHSYNEQFF.

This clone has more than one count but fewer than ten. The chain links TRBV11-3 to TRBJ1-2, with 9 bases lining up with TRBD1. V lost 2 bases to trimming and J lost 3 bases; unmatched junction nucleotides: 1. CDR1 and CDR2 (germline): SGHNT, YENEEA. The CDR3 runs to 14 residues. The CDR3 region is CASSLTGGDYGYTF. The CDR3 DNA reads TGTGCCAGCAGCTTAACAGGGGGCGACTATGGCTACACCTTC.

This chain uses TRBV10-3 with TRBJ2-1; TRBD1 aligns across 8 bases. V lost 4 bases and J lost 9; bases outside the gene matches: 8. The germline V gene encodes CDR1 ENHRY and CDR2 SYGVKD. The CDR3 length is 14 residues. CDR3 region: CAISGTGSGGEQFF. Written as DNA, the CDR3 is TGTGCCATCAGTGGGACAGGGAGTGGAGGTGAGCAGTTCTTC.